A selection of T cell receptor beta chains follows, all from one sample in a study of blood T cell repertoires in COVID-19. Sequencing was performed with immunoSEQ multiplex PCR; in TCRdb, only in-frame clones are kept and a portion is missing. Here the sample spans about 200,000 clones, 80% to 90% being singletons. Material for sequencing was PBMCs or T cells enriched from blood (not recorded which). The origin of the receptors is a woman in her forties with acute COVID-19. The CDR3 runs from the conserved cysteine through the conserved F or W.

15 | TRBV6-2/TRBV6-3 | CASSYSGLAGYEQYF
13 | TRBV28 | CASRGQGGSEQFF
17 | TRBV23-1 | CASSQSWSTLGGYEQYF
15 | TRBV10-3 | CAISEFTGYGNTIYF
15 | TRBV7-2 | CASSLEGLMRETQYF
19 | TRBV18 | CASSPPGTGRVANTDTQYF
15 | TRBV7-9 | CASTEGTGPQETQYF
12 | TRBV12-3/TRBV12-4 | CASRDTLGEQYF
15 | TRBV5-1 | CASSLVAGQGYEQYF
18 | TRBV4-1 | CASQRRTSGITSTDTQYF
12 | TRBV6-5 | CASTPQQETQYF
16 | TRBV14 | CASSLTGGRTKNIQYF
18 | TRBV6-2/TRBV6-3 | CASSYSVGVGRSTDTQYF
14 | TRBV28 | CASSSGQGWSPLHF
13 | TRBV18 | CASQNTRGAEQYF
16 | TRBV28 | CASSLAMTGGNNEQFF
16 | TRBV2 | CASSSKAGGSYNEQFF
14 | TRBV5-1 | CASSFSGQSYEQYF
13 | TRBV24-1 | CATSDPNTYEQYF
15 | TRBV11-3 | CASSSTGTSGSEQYF
14 | TRBV7-9 | CASSLQRDYNEQFF
13 | TRBV28 | CATGSTVRYEQYF
13 | TRBV29-1 | CSVEFRGVETQYF
16 | TRBV13 | CASSLADRGNYNEQFF
13 | TRBV27 | CASSLFPGQGKTF
15 | TRBV28 | CASSSPGGPGNTIYF
13 | TRBV28 | CASSFGVTYEQYF
13 | TRBV29-1 | CSVGASGTGEQFF
16 | TRBV9 | CASSPLKVAGTDTQYF
11 | TRBV7-9 | CASSLQTEAFF
16 | TRBV4-3 | CASSRLSGGDYNEQFF
15 | TRBV5-5 | CASSSRDRVYTEAFF
13 | TRBV5-1 | CASSFTSHNEQFF
11 | TRBV28 | CASSFQREKYF
14 | TRBV7-8 | CASSPTSSQNIQYF
16 | TRBV5-6 | CASSPAGGPANTEAFF
16 | TRBV6-2/TRBV6-3 | CASSYRTSGSSGELFF
14 | TRBV11-2 | CASSLPDWRGEQFF
13 | TRBV27 | CASGGLAGETQYF
13 | TRBV6-5 | CASRLRDSYEQYF
13 | TRBV11-3 | CASSFPLAATQYF